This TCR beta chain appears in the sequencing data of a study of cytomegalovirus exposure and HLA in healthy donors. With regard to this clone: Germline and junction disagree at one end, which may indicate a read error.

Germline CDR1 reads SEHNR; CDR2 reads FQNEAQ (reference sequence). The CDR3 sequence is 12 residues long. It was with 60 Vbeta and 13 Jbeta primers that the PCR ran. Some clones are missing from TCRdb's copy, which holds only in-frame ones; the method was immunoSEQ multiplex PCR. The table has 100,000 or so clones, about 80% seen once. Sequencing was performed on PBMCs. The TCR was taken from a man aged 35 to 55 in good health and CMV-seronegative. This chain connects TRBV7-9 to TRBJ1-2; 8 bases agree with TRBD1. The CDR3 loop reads CSSSPGQGSYTF. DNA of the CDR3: TGTTCCAGCAGCCCCGGACAGGGAAGCTACACCTTC.